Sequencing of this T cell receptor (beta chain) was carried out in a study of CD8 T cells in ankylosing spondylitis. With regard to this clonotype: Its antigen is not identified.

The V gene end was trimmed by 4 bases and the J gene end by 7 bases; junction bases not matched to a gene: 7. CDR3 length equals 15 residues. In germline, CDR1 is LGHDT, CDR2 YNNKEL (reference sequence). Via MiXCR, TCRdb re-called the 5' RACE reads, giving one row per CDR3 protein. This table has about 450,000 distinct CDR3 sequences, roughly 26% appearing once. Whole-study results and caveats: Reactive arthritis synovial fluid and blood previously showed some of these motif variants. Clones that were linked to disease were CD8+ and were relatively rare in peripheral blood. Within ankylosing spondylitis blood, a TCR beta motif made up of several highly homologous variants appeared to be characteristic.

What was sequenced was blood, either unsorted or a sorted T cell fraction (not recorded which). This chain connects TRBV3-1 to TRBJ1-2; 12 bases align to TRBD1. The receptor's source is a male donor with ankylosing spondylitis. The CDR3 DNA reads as TGTGCCAGCAGCCTCCGGGACAGGGGGCGAAGTGGCTACACCTTC. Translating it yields CASSLRDRGRSGYTF.